This entry features one T cell receptor beta chain sequence. With 60 Vbeta and 13 Jbeta primers, the PCR was carried out. Produced via immunoSEQ multiplex PCR; TCRdb's table is partial and in-frame only. The sample carries 150,000 to 200,000 clones, roughly four fifths recorded once. The sample comes from a study of cytomegalovirus exposure and HLA in healthy donors. From germline, CDR1 is SEHNR and CDR2 FQNEAQ (reference sequence). V dropped 4 bases and J dropped 0; count of bases not matched to a gene: 13. The CDR3 extends over 18 amino acids. This chain joins TRBV7-9 and TRBJ2-3; 7 nucleotides align to TRBD2. The sequenced material came from PBMCs. This clonotype was sampled from a man in his forties in good health and CMV-seronegative. The DNA for the CDR3 is TGTGCCAGCAGCTGGGTACGCAGACTAGCCGCTAGCACAGATACGCAGTATTTT. It codes for CASSWVRRLAASTDTQYF.